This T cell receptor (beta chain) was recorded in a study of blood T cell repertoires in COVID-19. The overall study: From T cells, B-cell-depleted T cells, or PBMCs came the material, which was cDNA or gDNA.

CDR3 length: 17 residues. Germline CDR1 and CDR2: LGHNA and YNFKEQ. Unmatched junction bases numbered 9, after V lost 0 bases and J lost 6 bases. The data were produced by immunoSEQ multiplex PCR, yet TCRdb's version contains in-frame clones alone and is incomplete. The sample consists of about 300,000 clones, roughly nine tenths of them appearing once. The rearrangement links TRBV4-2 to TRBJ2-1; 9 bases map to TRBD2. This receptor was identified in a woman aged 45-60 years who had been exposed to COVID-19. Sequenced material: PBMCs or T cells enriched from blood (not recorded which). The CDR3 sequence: CASSQETSSGGTNEQFF. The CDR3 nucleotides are TGTGCCAGCAGCCAAGAAACCTCCAGCGGGGGGACCAATGAGCAGTTCTTC.